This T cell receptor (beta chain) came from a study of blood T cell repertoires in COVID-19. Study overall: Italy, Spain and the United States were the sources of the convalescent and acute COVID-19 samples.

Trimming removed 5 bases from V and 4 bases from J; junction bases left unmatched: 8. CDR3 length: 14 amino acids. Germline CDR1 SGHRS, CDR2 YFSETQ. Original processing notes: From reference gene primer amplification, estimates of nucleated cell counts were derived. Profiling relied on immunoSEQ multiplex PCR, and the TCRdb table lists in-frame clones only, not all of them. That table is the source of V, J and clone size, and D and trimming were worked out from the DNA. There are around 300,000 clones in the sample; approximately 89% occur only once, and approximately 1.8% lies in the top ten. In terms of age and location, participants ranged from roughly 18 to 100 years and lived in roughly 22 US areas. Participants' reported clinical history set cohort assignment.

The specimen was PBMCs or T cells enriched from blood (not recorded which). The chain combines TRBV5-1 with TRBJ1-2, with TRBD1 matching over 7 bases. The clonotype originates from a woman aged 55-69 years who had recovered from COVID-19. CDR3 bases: TGCGCCAGCAGGGGGGACAGAAGAACCTATGGCTACACCTTC. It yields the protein CASRGDRRTYGYTF. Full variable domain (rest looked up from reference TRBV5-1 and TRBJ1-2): KAGVTQTPRYLIKTRGQQVTLSCSPISGHRSVSWYQQTPGQGLQFLFEYFSETQRNKGNFPGRFSGRQFSNSRSEMNVSTLELGDSALYLCASRGDRRTYGYTFGSGTRLTVV.